The rows below give T cell receptor beta chains drawn from one sample of a study of blood T cell repertoires in COVID-19. Profiling relied on immunoSEQ multiplex PCR, and the TCRdb table lists in-frame clones only, not all of them. Of 310,000 or so clones listed, around nine tenths were seen once; the top ten hold around 1.4%. The material sequenced was peripheral blood. The origin of the receptors is a man aged 65-85 years with acute or convalescent COVID-19. Both conserved end residues are part of each CDR3. The order of the fields is clone size, V gene, D gene, J gene, CDR3 DNA, CDR3 protein. The D gene is left open where the match is weak. Only some rows state a clone size, as once, few, many or a class for expanded clones.

size: .
V: TRBV9
D: .
J: TRBJ2-1
DNA: TGTGCCAGCAGCGTAGTGACGGGAAGCAACAATGAGCAGTTCTTC
CDR3: CASSVVTGSNNEQFF

size: .
V: TRBV18
D: .
J: TRBJ2-6
DNA: TGTGCCAGCTCAAATCCGTCTGGGGCCAACGTCCTGACTTTC
CDR3: CASSNPSGANVLTF

size: .
V: TRBV2
D: .
J: TRBJ2-1
DNA: TGTGCCGGACAGAGGGGAACTAGCTCCTACAATGAGCAGTTCTTC
CDR3: CAGQRGTSSYNEQFF

size: .
V: TRBV18
D: TRBD1
J: TRBJ1-4
DNA: TGTGCCAGCTCACGGACAGGGGGCGCGGGATACGGGACGAATGAAAAACTGTTTTTT
CDR3: CASSRTGGAGYGTNEKLFF

size: .
V: TRBV5-4
D: .
J: TRBJ2-5
DNA: TGTGCCAGCAGTCCGTCTTTAGCCTCTAGGCAAGAGACCCAGTACTTC
CDR3: CASSPSLASRQETQYF

size: .
V: TRBV24-1
D: .
J: TRBJ2-3
DNA: TGTGCCACCAGTGACCTAGGACAGACCACAGATACGCAGTATTTT
CDR3: CATSDLGQTTDTQYF

size: .
V: TRBV25-1
D: TRBD1
J: TRBJ2-5
DNA: TGTGCCATCGGGACAGGGGGAAACCAAGAGACCCAGTACTTC
CDR3: CAIGTGGNQETQYF

size: .
V: TRBV2
D: TRBD1
J: TRBJ1-5
DNA: TGTGCCAGCAGTAGCGACAGGGTGGTAACGCAGCCCCAGCATTTT
CDR3: CASSSDRVVTQPQHF

size: .
V: TRBV4-3
D: .
J: TRBJ2-1
DNA: TGCGCCAGCAGCCAAGGGGGGACACCCTACAATGAGCAGTTCTTC
CDR3: CASSQGGTPYNEQFF

size: .
V: TRBV19
D: TRBD1
J: TRBJ1-1
DNA: TGTGCCAGCGTTTTAGACAGGGGCTATTATACTGAAGCTTTCTTT
CDR3: CASVLDRGYYTEAFF

size: .
V: TRBV19
D: .
J: TRBJ2-6
DNA: TGTGCCAGTAGCACAGGATATTTCTCTGGGGCCAACGTCCTGACTTTC
CDR3: CASSTGYFSGANVLTF

size: .
V: TRBV11-2
D: TRBD1
J: TRBJ1-4
DNA: TGTGCCAGCAGGAAGGGGGCGGGCGAAAAACTGTTTTTT
CDR3: CASRKGAGEKLFF

size: once
V: TRBV5-1
D: .
J: TRBJ2-1
DNA: TGCGCCAGCAGCTTAGGTAGCGGAGGCAATGAGCAGTTCTTC
CDR3: CASSLGSGGNEQFF

size: .
V: TRBV18
D: TRBD2
J: TRBJ2-3
DNA: TGTGCCAGCTCACAAATCTCGGGGGGGCCCGGGGATCCGCAGTATTTT
CDR3: CASSQISGGPGDPQYF

size: .
V: TRBV28
D: .
J: TRBJ1-2
DNA: TGTGCCAGCAGGGAGCAAGCTAACTATGGCTACACCTTC
CDR3: CASREQANYGYTF

size: .
V: TRBV24-1
D: .
J: TRBJ1-2
DNA: TGTGCCACCAGTGGGGATGCGAGGGCTGAAGGCTACACCTTC
CDR3: CATSGDARAEGYTF

size: .
V: TRBV6-6
D: .
J: TRBJ1-1
DNA: TGTGCCACTCACAAGAACACTGAAGCTTTCTTT
CDR3: CATHKNTEAFF

size: .
V: TRBV27
D: TRBD2
J: TRBJ2-1
DNA: TGTGCCAGCAGTTTAGAGGCTGCGGGGGGTTACAATGAGCAGTTCTTC
CDR3: CASSLEAAGGYNEQFF

size: .
V: TRBV6-2/TRBV6-3
D: .
J: TRBJ1-5
DNA: TGTGCCAGCAGTTACTCGGGGCCTAATCAGCCCCAGCATTTT
CDR3: CASSYSGPNQPQHF

size: .
V: TRBV19
D: TRBD2
J: TRBJ2-3
DNA: TGTGCCAGTAGTACGACTAGCGGGCGGGATACGCAGTATTTT
CDR3: CASSTTSGRDTQYF

size: .
V: TRBV7-2
D: TRBD2
J: TRBJ2-7
DNA: TGTGCCAGCAGCTTAGAGGCTAGCGGGACACCCCACTACGAGCAGTACTTC
CDR3: CASSLEASGTPHYEQYF

size: .
V: TRBV4-1
D: .
J: TRBJ2-5
DNA: TGCGCCAGCAGCCAAGATGGAAATAGCGGAGAATCCCAGTACTTC
CDR3: CASSQDGNSGESQYF

size: .
V: TRBV3-1/TRBV3-2
D: .
J: TRBJ1-6
DNA: TGTGCCAGCAGCCAAGATGGGCCCCAGGGATCTGGTGCTAGGTCACCCCTCCACTTT
CDR3: CASSQDGPQGSGARSPLHF

size: .
V: TRBV5-1
D: .
J: TRBJ2-2
DNA: TGCGCCAGCAGCCGGACACTACAGAACACCGGGGAGCTGTTTTTT
CDR3: CASSRTLQNTGELFF